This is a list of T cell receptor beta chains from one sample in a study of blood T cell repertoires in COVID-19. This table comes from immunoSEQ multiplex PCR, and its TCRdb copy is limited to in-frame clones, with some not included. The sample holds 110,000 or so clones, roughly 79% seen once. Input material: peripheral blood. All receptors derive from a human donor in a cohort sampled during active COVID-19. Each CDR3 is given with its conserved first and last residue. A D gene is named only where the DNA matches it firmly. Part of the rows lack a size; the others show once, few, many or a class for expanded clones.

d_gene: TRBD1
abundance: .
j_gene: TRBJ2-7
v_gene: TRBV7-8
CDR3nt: TGTGCCAGCAGCTTTGACAGGGGCTACGAGCAGTACTTC
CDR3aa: CASSFDRGYEQYF

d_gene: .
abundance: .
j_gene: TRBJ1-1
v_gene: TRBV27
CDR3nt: TGTGCCAGCAGTTTAAGCGGCAGGCCGAACACTGAAGCTTTCTTT
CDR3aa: CASSLSGRPNTEAFF

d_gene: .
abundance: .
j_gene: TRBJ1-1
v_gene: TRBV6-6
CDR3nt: TGTGCCAGCAGTTACCCGGGGAACACTGAAGCTTTCTTT
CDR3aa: CASSYPGNTEAFF

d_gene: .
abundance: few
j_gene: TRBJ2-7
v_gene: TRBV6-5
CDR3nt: TGTGCCAGCCGCGGGGTCCTTCGGGAGCAGTACTTC
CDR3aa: CASRGVLREQYF

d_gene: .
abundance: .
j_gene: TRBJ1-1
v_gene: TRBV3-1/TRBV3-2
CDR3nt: TGTGCCAGCAGCCGGAACCGGGGGGGCACTGAAGCTTTCTTT
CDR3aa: CASSRNRGGTEAFF

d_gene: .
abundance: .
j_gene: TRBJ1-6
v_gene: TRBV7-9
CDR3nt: TGTGCCAGCAGCTTCCCCAATCCCTCACCCCTCCACTTT
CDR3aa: CASSFPNPSPLHF

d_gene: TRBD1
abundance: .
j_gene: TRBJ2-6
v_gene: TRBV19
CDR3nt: TGTGCCAGTAGAGTCCGGGACAGGGGGACCACTGGGGCCAACGTCCTGACTTTC
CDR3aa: CASRVRDRGTTGANVLTF

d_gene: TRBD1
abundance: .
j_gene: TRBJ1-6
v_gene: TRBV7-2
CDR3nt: TGTGCCAGCAGCAGTCCGGGACAGGGGGCGTTTAATTCACCCCTCCACTTT
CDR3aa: CASSSPGQGAFNSPLHF

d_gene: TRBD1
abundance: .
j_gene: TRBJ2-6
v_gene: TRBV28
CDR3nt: TGTGCCAGCAGTTTAGGGGGGACAGGGTCTGGGGCCAACGTCCTGACTTTC
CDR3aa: CASSLGGTGSGANVLTF

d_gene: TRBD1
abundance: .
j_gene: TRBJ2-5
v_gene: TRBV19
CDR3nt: TGTGCCAGTAGTATCTCGGACAGGGGGCTGGAGACCCAGTACTTC
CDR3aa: CASSISDRGLETQYF

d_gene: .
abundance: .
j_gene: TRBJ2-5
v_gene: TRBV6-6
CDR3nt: TGTGCCAGCAGGGGGGGAACCCGGGCGGAGACCCAGTACTTC
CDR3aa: CASRGGTRAETQYF

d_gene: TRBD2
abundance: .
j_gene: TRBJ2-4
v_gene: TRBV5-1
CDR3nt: TGCGCCAGCAGCTTGGGACTAGCGGGAGTGGGGGCCAAAAACATTCAGTACTTC
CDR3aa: CASSLGLAGVGAKNIQYF

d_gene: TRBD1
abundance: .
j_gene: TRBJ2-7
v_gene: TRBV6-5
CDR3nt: TGTGCCAGCAGGGTGAGGGACAGGGCAAACGAGCAGTACTTC
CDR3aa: CASRVRDRANEQYF

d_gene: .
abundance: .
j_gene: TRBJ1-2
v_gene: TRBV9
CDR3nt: TGTGCCAGCAGCGCAGACTTTTCAGGGATCGGCTACACCTTC
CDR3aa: CASSADFSGIGYTF

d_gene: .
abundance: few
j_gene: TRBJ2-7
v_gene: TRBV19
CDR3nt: TGTGCCAGTAGTATAGGGTCTAGCGCCCCGGAGCAGTACTTC
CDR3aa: CASSIGSSAPEQYF

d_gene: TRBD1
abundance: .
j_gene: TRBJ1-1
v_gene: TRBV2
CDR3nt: TGTGCCAGCAGTGACAGGGGGCGGACTGAAGCTTTCTTT
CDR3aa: CASSDRGRTEAFF

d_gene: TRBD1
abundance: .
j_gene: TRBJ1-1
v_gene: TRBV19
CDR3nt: TGTGCCAGTACCGACAGGGACACTGAAGCTTTCTTT
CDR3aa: CASTDRDTEAFF

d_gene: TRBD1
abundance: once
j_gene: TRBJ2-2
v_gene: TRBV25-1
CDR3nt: TGTGCCAGCAGTGAATTTCCGGGACAGGGGGCGAACACCGGGGAGCTGTTTTTT
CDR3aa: CASSEFPGQGANTGELFF

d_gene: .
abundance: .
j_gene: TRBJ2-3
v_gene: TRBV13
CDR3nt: TGTGCCAGCAGCTTAACCCACAGGGTAACAGATACGCAGTATTTT
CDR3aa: CASSLTHRVTDTQYF

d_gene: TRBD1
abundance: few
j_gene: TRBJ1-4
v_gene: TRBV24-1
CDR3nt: TGTGCCACCAGTGCTGGGGACAGGGCCAATGAAAAACTGTTTTTT
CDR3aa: CATSAGDRANEKLFF

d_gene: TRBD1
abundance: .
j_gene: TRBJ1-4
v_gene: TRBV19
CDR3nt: TGTGCCAGTGGCACGTGGACAGGGGGAACTAATGAAAAACTGTTTTTT
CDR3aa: CASGTWTGGTNEKLFF

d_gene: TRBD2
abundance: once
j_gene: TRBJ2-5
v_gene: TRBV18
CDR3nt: TGTGCCAGCTCTACCAGCGGGGGTCGGGGGGAGACCCAGTACTTC
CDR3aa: CASSTSGGRGETQYF

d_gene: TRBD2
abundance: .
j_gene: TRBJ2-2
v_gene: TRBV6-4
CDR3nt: TGTGCGCAGTGGGAGGGCGTTGCTAGCGGGAGGGGTACCGGGGAGCTGTTTTTT
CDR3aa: CAQWEGVASGRGTGELFF

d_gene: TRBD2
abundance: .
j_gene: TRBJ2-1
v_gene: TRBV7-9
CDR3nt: TGTGCCAGCAGCTTCCTAGCGGGAGCATCGGTTGAGCAGTTCTTC
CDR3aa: CASSFLAGASVEQFF

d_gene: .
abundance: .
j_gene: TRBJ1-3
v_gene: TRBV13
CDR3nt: TGTGCCAGCAGCTTGGGGCCGGGCGACCGGGGAAACACCATATATTTT
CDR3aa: CASSLGPGDRGNTIYF

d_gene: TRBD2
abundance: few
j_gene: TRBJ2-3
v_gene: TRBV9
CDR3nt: TGTGCCAGCAGCGGCTCCCTCTTACGGGAGGGCCCCCAGCATTTCACAGATACGCAGTATTTT
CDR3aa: CASSGSLLREGPQHFTDTQYF

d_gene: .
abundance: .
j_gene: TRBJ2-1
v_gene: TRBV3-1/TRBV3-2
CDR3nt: TGTGCCAGCACCCGGTACAATGAGCAGTTCTTC
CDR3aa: CASTRYNEQFF

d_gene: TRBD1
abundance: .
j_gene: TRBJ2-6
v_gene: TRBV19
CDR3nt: TGTGCCAGTAGTACCGGGGACAGGGTCTCTGGGGCCAACGTCCTGACTTTC
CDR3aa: CASSTGDRVSGANVLTF

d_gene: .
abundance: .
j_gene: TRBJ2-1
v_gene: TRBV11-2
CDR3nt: TGTGCCAGCAGCTTAGAAGCAGAAAGACCTCACAGAGTATCGCGGTTCTTC
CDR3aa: CASSLEAERPHRVSRFF

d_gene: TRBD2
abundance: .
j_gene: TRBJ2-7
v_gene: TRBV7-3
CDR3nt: TGTGCCAGCGGGCCGGGGGGGTATCCTTACGAGCAGTACTTC
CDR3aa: CASGPGGYPYEQYF

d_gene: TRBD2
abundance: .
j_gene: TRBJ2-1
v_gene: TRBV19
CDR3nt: TGTGCCAGTAGTCCGGGAGGGTTTTACAATGAGCAGTTCTTC
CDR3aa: CASSPGGFYNEQFF

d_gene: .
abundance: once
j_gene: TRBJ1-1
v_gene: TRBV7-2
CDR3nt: TGTGCCAGCAGATTAACCGACAGGACGTACACTGAAGCTTTCTTT
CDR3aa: CASRLTDRTYTEAFF

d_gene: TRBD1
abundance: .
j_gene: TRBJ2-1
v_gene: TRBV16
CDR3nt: TGTGCCAGCAGCCAAGGTAGGACAGGGCCGGATGAGCAGTTCTTC
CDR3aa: CASSQGRTGPDEQFF

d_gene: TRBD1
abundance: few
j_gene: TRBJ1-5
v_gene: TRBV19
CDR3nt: TGTGCCAGTAGTCAGTTGGGGACAGGCAATCAGCCCCAGCATTTT
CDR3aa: CASSQLGTGNQPQHF

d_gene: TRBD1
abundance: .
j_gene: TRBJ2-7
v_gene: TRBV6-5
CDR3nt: TGTGCCAGCAGTTTTAGTACAGGGGCTGAGCAGTACTTC
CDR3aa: CASSFSTGAEQYF

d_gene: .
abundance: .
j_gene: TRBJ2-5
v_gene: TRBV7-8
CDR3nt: TGTGCCAGCAGCCGCCTGGACAGTACGATTTGGGAGACCCAGTACTTC
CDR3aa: CASSRLDSTIWETQYF

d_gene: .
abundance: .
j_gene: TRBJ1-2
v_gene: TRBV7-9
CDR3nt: TGTGCCAGCAGCCACTTGTATGGCTACACCTTC
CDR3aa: CASSHLYGYTF

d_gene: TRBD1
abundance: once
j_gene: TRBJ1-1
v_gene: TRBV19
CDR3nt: TGTGCCAGTAGTACAGGACAGGGGGCCTTTGAAGCTTTCTTT
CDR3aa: CASSTGQGAFEAFF

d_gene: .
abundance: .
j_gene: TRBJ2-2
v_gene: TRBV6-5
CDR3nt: TGTGCCAGCATGGAGAGCAGGGTTAACACCGGGGAGCTGTTTTTT
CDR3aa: CASMESRVNTGELFF

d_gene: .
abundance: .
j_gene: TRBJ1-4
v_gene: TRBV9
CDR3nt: TGTGCCAGCAGCGTCGATCGGAATGAAAAACTGTTTTTT
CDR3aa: CASSVDRNEKLFF

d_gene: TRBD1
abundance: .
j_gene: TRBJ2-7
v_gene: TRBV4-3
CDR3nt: TGCGCCAGCAGCCAAGAAAAAGCCGGGACAGGGTTCCAGTACTTC
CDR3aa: CASSQEKAGTGFQYF

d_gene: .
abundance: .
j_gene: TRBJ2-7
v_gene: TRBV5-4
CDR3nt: TGTGCCAGCAGCTTAGCGAGGGCCCCCTACGAGCAGTACTTC
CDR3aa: CASSLARAPYEQYF

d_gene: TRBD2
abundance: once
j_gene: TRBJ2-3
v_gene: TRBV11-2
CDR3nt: TGTGCCAGCAGCTTAACGGGACTAGCGGGAGGGCCGAAGCGGGATACGCAGTATTTT
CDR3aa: CASSLTGLAGGPKRDTQYF

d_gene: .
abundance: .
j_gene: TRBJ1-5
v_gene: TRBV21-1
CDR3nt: TGTGCCAGCAGCAAACGCCCAGGGAGGACGGGTCAGCCCCAGCATTTT
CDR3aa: CASSKRPGRTGQPQHF

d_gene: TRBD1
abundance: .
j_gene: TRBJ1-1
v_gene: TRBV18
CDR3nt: TGTGCCAGCTCACCGGGACAGGGGGTTAATGAAGCTTTCTTT
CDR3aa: CASSPGQGVNEAFF

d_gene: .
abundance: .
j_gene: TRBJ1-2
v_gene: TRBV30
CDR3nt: TGTGCCTGCCCTCACGCGGCGAACTATGGCTACACCTTC
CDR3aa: CACPHAANYGYTF

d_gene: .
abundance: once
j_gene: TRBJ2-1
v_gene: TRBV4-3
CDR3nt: TGCGCCAGCAGCCAAGACGGAGGGGGCTTGACGAATGAGCAGTTCTTC
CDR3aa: CASSQDGGGLTNEQFF

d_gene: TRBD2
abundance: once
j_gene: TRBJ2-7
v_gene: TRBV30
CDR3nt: TGTGCCTGGATGTCTCGGCTAGCGGGAGGCCACTCCTACGAGCAGTACTTC
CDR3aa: CAWMSRLAGGHSYEQYF

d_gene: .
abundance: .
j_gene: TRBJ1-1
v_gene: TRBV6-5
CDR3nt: TGTGCCAGCAGTTACTCGCCAGGGGACCTTCATGAAGCTTTCTTT
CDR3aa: CASSYSPGDLHEAFF

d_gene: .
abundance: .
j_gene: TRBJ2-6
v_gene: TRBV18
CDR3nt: TGTGCCAGCTCACCTCGGAGCTCTGGGGCCAACGTCCTGACTTTC
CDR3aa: CASSPRSSGANVLTF

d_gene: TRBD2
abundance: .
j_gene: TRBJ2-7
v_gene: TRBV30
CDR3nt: TGTGCCTGTTCCGGGACTAGCCGGTACGAGCAGTACTTC
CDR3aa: CACSGTSRYEQYF

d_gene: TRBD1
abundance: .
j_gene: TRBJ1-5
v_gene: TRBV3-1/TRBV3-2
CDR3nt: TGTGCCAGCAGCCCCGGACAGGGAATATTTCAGCCCCAGCATTTT
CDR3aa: CASSPGQGIFQPQHF

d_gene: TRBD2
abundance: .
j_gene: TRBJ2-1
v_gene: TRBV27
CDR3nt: TGTGCCAGCAGTTCATCTAGCGGGGGGAATGAGCAGTTCTTC
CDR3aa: CASSSSSGGNEQFF

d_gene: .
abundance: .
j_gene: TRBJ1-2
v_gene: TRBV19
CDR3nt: TGTGCCAGTAGTATCGACAGACCTAACTATGGCTACACCTTC
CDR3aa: CASSIDRPNYGYTF